Below are 11 T cell receptor beta chains sequenced from a single sample in a study of blood T cells in healthy people across ages. The use of a sample-barcoded 5' primer and a J-beta primer mix characterized a second PCR of roughly 7 to 11 cycles. One entry per CDR3 protein, called by TCRdb with MiXCR from the 5' RACE reads. The table records 800,000 to 900,000 distinct CDR3 sequences, 62% of them present only once. Sequenced input: blood. The receptors were gathered from a man aged 25 to 45 in good health.

This clonotype is a singleton in its sample. The J gene is TRBJ1-2, the V gene TRBV20-1; D remains ambiguous. Trimming pared 5 bases from V and 4 bases from J, leaving 14 bases between. Per germline, CDR1 DFQATT and CDR2 SNEGSKA (reference sequence). The CDR3 sequence is 13 residues long. CDR3 amino acids: CSAPGPSPYGYTF. The CDR3 DNA reads as TGCAGTGCTCCCGGGCCTTCACCCTATGGCTACACCTTC.

This clonotype was picked up a small number of times. J is TRBJ2-7 and V is TRBV25-1; D remains unclear. V was cut by 1 base and J by 0 bases, with 13 bases left in between. This CDR3 region has 16 residues. CDR1 is MGHDK and CDR2 is SYGVNS in the germline V gene. The CDR3 coding sequence is TGTGCCAGCAGTGAATGGTTAGGAGCCCACTCCTACGAGCAGTACTTC. Its protein is CASSEWLGAHSYEQYF.

The chain uses TRBV4-3 and TRBJ2-7; 8 bases align to TRBD1. This CDR3 is built from 15 residues. Germline values: CDR1 LGHNA, CDR2 YSLEER. The V and J ends lost 1 base and 4 bases, in that order; junction bases with no gene match: 6. The CDR3 DNA sequence: TGCGCCAGCAGCCAAGGGGTCCAGGGGGCTTACGAGCAGTACTTC. It yields the protein CASSQGVQGAYEQYF.

The rearrangement joins TRBV6-2 or TRBV6-3 to TRBJ2-1, with D possibly TRBD2 on 6 matching bases. The V end was cut by 5 bases, the J end by 5 bases, with 13 bases between. This CDR3 has 14 amino acids. Germline V gene sequence: CDR1 MNHEY, CDR2 SVGEGT. DNA of the CDR3: TGTGCCAGCAGTCTTACGACTAGTCACAATGAGCAGTTCTTC. The encoded protein is CASSLTTSHNEQFF.

The CDR3 sequence: CSARGSVSDTQYF. Written as DNA, the CDR3 is TGCAGTGCTAGGGGAAGCGTTTCAGATACGCAGTATTTT. The rearrangement joins TRBV20-1 to TRBJ2-3; D gene unclear. V was clipped by 3 bases and J by 4 bases, with 11 bases between them. CDR1 is DFQATT, CDR2 SNEGSKA, per germline (reference sequence). CDR3 length equals 13 residues.

This clonotype came up once. V and J are TRBV29-1 and TRBJ1-1; D is undetermined. Trimming pared 3 bases from V and 1 base from J, leaving 6 bases between. The CDR3 runs 12 residues. Germline lookup yields CDR1 SQVTM and CDR2 ANQGSEA. In DNA form, the CDR3 reads TGCAGCGTTGATACGGGGAACACTGAAGCTTTCTTT. Translating it yields CSVDTGNTEAFF.

The chain recombines TRBV9 with TRBJ2-3, with D unresolved. The CDR3 loop spans 14 amino acids. CDR1 is SGDLS, CDR2 YYNGEE, per germline. The germline V and J ends were trimmed by 2 bases and 2 bases, with 9 bases remaining between them. CDR3 in amino acids: CASSVGGNTDTQYF. For the CDR3, the DNA is TGTGCCAGCAGCGTTGGCGGAAACACAGATACGCAGTATTTT.

In its sample, this clonotype was seen a few times. The rearrangement uses TRBV9 and TRBJ2-5; perhaps TRBD1 as D (6 bases). Germline CDR1 reads SGDLS; CDR2 reads YYNGEE. The ends were cut back, 3 bases at V and 2 bases at J, with 11 bases in the middle. CDR3 length equals 14 residues. CDR3 DNA sequence: TGTGCCAGCAGCGATCGCGACAGGCAAGAGACCCAGTACTTC. This sequence encodes CASSDRDRQETQYF. Supplemented by reference TRBV9 and TRBJ2-5, the full variable domain reads DSGVTQTPKHLITATGQRVTLRCSPRSGDLSVYWYQQSLDQGLQFLIQYYNGEERAKGNILERFSAQQFPDLHSELNLSSLELGDSALYFCASSDRDRQETQYFGPGTRLLVL.

The rearrangement joins TRBV6-5 to TRBJ1-2; tentative D call: TRBD1 (5 bases). With 1 base removed from V and 4 bases from J, the gap between germline ends came to 16 bases. In germline, CDR1 is MNHEY, CDR2 SVGAGI. The CDR3 sequence is 16 residues long. The CDR3 sequence is CASSYYRQGRAYGYTF. The DNA of the CDR3 is TGTGCCAGCAGTTACTATAGGCAGGGTCGGGCCTATGGCTACACCTTC.

In this sample, this clonotype turned up many times. The chain uses TRBV27 and TRBJ2-7, with 10 bases fitting TRBD1. The length of the CDR3 is 14 residues. Germline V gives CDR1 MNHEY, CDR2 SMNVEV (reference sequence). After removal of 6 bases from V and 3 bases from J, the junction contained 5 bases not matched to a gene. CDR3 DNA: TGTGCCAGCAGCTTAGGGACAGGGGTCTACGAGCAGTACTTC. Its protein is CASSLGTGVYEQYF.

This clonotype was seen more than once but under ten times. The chain couples TRBV29-1 to TRBJ2-5; 8 positions match TRBD1. V was pared by 6 bases and J by 4 bases, with 10 bases of the junction left unmatched. Germline V CDR1 and CDR2: SQVTM, ANQGSEA. This CDR3 has 14 residues. The CDR3 is CSVDTGGTGETQYF. Here the CDR3 DNA reads TGCAGCGTCGACACAGGGGGAACAGGAGAGACCCAGTACTTC.